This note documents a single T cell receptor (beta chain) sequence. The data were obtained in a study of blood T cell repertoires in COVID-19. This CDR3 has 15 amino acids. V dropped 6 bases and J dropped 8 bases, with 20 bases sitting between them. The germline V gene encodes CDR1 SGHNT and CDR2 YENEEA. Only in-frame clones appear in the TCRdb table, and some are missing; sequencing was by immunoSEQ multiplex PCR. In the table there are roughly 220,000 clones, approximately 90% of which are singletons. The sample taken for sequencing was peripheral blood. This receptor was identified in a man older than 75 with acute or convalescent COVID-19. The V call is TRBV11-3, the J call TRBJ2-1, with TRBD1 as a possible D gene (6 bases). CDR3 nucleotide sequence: TGTGCCAGCAGGGATGCCTTAGGGGGATGGGATGAGCAGTTCTTC. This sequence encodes CASRDALGGWDEQFF.